The 6 T cell receptor beta chains listed next were all sequenced from one sample in a study of T cells in Graves' hyperthyroidism and ophthalmopathy. The CDR3 regions of TCR beta were amplified from RNA transcripts. A first-round RT-PCR of the TCR CDR3 used the HTBI primer set. TCRdb recomputed calls from the multiplex PCR reads with MiXCR, one row per CDR3 protein. In the table there are hundreds of thousands of distinct CDR3 sequences, 45% of which are singletons. Source material: peripheral blood or thyroid tissue (not recorded which). Every receptor here comes from an adult man with Graves' disease, either hyperthyroidism or ophthalmopathy (not recorded which).

This chain joins TRBV9 and TRBJ2-2; 9 nucleotides match TRBD1. The CDR3 has 16 amino acids. CDR1 and CDR2 (germline): SGDLS, YYNGEE. The J segment lost 4 bases and the V segment lost 4 bases, leaving 8 bases of the junction unmatched. CDR3 sequence reads: CASSQTGTGLTGELFF. CDR3 in DNA: TGTGCCAGCAGCCAGACCGGGACAGGGCTCACCGGGGAGCTGTTTTTT.

This rearrangement joins TRBV2 to TRBJ1-6; weak D call: TRBD1 (6 bases). CDR1 and CDR2 (germline): SNHLY, FYNNEI. Trimming took 3 bases from V and 0 from J, leaving 18 bases between them. This CDR3 is 19 amino acids long. CDR3: CASSDPSGGGSSYNSPLHF. Written as DNA, the CDR3 is TGTGCCAGCAGTGACCCCAGTGGGGGCGGTAGCTCCTATAATTCACCCCTCCACTTT.

This clonotype was observed a handful of times. With a much larger clone just one base away, this may be a read error. The chain couples TRBV3-1 to TRBJ1-4; TRBD1 agrees at 9 bases. V lost 7 bases, J lost 5 bases, and 2 bases stayed unmatched. The CDR3 sequence is 13 residues long. The V gene's germline CDR1 is LGHDT and CDR2 YNNKEL (reference sequence). DNA for the CDR3: TGTGCCAGCAAGACAGGGGGGAATGAAAAACTGTTTTTT. This translates into CASKTGGNEKLFF.

V usage is TRBV20-1 and J usage is TRBJ2-5, with TRBD1 matching over 9 bases. V dropped 5 bases and J dropped 2; count of bases not matched to a gene: 6. Per the germline V gene, CDR1 is DFQATT and CDR2 is SNEGSKA (reference sequence). The CDR3 sequence is 14 residues long. CDR3 DNA sequence: TGCAGTGCTCGCCGGGACAGGGCGCAAGAGACCCAGTACTTC. This sequence encodes CSARRDRAQETQYF.

This clonotype has more than one count but fewer than ten. The rearrangement joins TRBV19 to TRBJ1-2; 7 nucleotides agree with TRBD1. Germline V gene data show CDR1 as LNHDA and CDR2 as SQIVND (reference sequence). This CDR3 region has 15 residues. V shed 11 bases, J shed 0 bases, and the junction held 12 bases outside the gene matches. CDR3 in amino acids: CAPGGVDRANYGYTF. CDR3 coding DNA: TGTGCCCCAGGGGGGGTGGACCGAGCTAACTATGGCTACACCTTC.

This sequence joins TRBV10-3 and TRBJ1-2; D is unresolved. The V and J ends lost 2 bases and 2 bases respectively, with 6 bases between them. This CDR3 spans 13 amino acids. Germline CDR1 is ENHRY and CDR2 is SYGVKD. The CDR3 reads CAISERKNYGYTF. The CDR3 DNA reads TGTGCCATCAGTGAGAGGAAAAACTATGGCTACACCTTC.